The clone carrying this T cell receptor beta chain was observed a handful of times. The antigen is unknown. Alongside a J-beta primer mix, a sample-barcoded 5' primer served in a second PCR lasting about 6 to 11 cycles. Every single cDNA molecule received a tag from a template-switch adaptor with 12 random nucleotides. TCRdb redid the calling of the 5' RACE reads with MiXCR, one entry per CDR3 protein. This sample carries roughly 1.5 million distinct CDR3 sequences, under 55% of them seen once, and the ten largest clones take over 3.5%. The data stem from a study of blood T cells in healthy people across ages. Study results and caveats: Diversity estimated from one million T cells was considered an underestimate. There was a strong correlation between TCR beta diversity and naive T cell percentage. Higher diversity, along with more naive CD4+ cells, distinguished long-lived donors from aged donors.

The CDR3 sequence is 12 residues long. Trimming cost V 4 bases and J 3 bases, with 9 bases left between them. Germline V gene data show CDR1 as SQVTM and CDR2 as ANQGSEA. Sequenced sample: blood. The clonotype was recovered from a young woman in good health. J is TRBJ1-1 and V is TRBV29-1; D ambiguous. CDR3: CSVVTLYTEAFF. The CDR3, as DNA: TGCAGCGTTGTTACACTGTACACTGAAGCTTTCTTT.